What follows describes a single T cell receptor (beta chain). Its specific antigen is unknown. Base qualities were left out, and no much larger clone turns up one base away. The library was built by means of PCR. Sequencing relied on an Illumina HiSeq 4000. Bulk TCR libraries were prepared as previously described, using TCR primers listed in Table S5. Total RNA was purified with the Qiagen AllPrep DNA/RNA kit. Before analysis, reads from multiple sequencing runs of one library were combined. The original methods were these. Only reads with exact TCR constant sequence were kept, trimmed to 150 nt, and grouped by their 12-nt molecular barcodes. Reads inside each barcode group were sub-clustered using a 15% Levenshtein threshold, and a quality-weighted consensus sequence was constructed for each RNA molecule. Non-functional sequences were filtered out, along with any lower-count sequence sitting one edit away from another sequence. Based on fitting two negative binomial distributions, any barcode sub-cluster with under 20% of the maximum read count was discarded. TCRdb passed the public sequencing reads through fastp at Q25 and MiXCR, retaining productive beta sequences. Rows are unified per CDR3 protein, each entry keeping the most common DNA and genes. TCRdb's processing, not the authors' own work, is the source of the V and J calls. In this sample the table shows roughly 320,000 distinct CDR3 sequences, about 22% of which occur a single time. The biggest ten clones account for roughly 0.86% of the sample.

This sample was taken from a study of molecular identifiers for immune sequencing clone quantification (dated by TCRdb to the late 2010s). In terms of the full investigation: For a replicate experiment, RNA from roughly 21,000 or 96,000 naive CD8 T cells was divided into five aliquots, of which four were sequenced. The study was a methods study using CD8 T cells to benchmark molecular-identifier clustering-based TCR repertoire sequencing (MIDCIRS) and TCR RNA copy counting. Overall study outcomes, separate from this receptor: When barcode sub-clustering was left out, chimeric consensus sequences inflated TCR diversity, with chimeras reaching as high as 47%. In CMV-specific effector cells, over 98% of molecules were held by clones above 20 RNA copies, whereas under 1% of molecules were held by such clones in naive cells. Modeling gave around 2.7 recovered TCR RNA copies per cell versus around 10 by digital PCR, implying around 33% capture efficiency. The naive libraries included spiked-in Jurkat TCR RNA (around 10 copies' worth), and this RNA is not part of the donor repertoire. Spiked-in Jurkat TCR RNA equal to a single cell's worth was reported to be detectable even within one million naive CD8 T cells. Highly expanded clone sizes could be underestimated because identical TCR molecules may share a barcode.

Naive CD8 T cell libraries were made from approximately 20,000 to 1,000,000 sorted cells using 10%, 30% or 50% of purified RNA. Naive CD8 T cells were FACS-sorted as CD8+CD4-CCR7+CD45RA+ on a BD FACSAria II into RLT Plus buffer. To test detection sensitivity, Jurkat RNA equal to 9 to 10 TCR copies was added to samples of roughly 18,000-1,100,000 naive CD8 T cells. CD8 T cells were enriched using RosetteSep CD8+ T Cell Enrichment Cocktail and Ficoll-Paque, and the enriched cells then underwent ACK red cell lysis. The TCR was taken from a human donor in good health. Some libraries in this study had Jurkat cell RNA spiked in. The sample comprised naive CD8+ T cells from blood, with Jurkat cell RNA spiked in. This specimen's cell subset or site label, interpreted: FACS-sorted CD8+CD4-CCR7+CD45RA+ naive T cells.

The DNA sequence follows: TGTGTCTCGGGAGAAGAGTACGAGCAGTACTTC. Its translation reads: CVSGEEYEQYF. The sequence joins TRBV19 to TRBJ2-7; the D gene is perhaps TRBD2, on 6 matching bases. There are 11 amino acids in the CDR3, from cysteine to phenylalanine inclusive. CDR3 DNA is the only sequence kept; it has 33 bases, read in frame from the first base. CDR1 and CDR2 were assigned from the germline V gene (reference sequence) as LNHDA and SQIVND.